These 8 T cell receptor beta chains came from one sample sequenced in a study of T-cell reconstitution after alpha-beta-depleted transplantation in children listed by TCRdb under 2016. Receptor amplification or capture employed PCR. Data came from an Illumina HiSeq 2500. TCR library preparation used molecular barcoding, with unique molecular identifiers applied to normalize quantification of the TCRbeta repertoire. The public reads were reprocessed in TCRdb via fastp at Q25 and MiXCR, keeping in-frame beta chains. Each CDR3 protein appears once, grouped with its most common genes and DNA. Counted in this sample were about 60,000 distinct CDR3 sequences; approximately 46% of them appeared once. The ten largest make up 95% to 98% of the sample. The label giving this sample's treatment or condition can be read as: allogeneic hematopoietic cell transplantation with graft depleted of TCRalphabeta T cells and CD19 B cells.

The specimen comprised PBMCs, mostly from graft donor cells, sampled 360 days after TCRalphabeta/CD19-depleted stem cell transplant. The source of these receptors is a male patient aged 10 to 17 who had a stem cell transplant for acute lymphoblastic leukemia, so the T cells may come from the graft donor.

The rearrangement links TRBV4-3 to TRBJ2-3; the D gene is possibly TRBD2 (5 bases). V was shortened by 1 base and J by 4 bases, with 12 bases between the two germline ends. The CDR3 totals 15 residues. Germline CDR1 and CDR2: LGHNA and YSLEER. The CDR3 region has the DNA TGCGCCAGCAGCCAAGGAGGGCCCACCGCAGATACGCAGTATTTT. Amino acids: CASSQGGPTADTQYF.

This rearrangement joins TRBV5-1 to TRBJ2-3; TRBD2 might be the D (6 bases). The CDR3 spans 14 residues. The ends were cut back, 3 bases at V and 2 bases at J, with 10 bases in the middle. The germline V gene encodes CDR1 SGHRS and CDR2 YFSETQ. The CDR3 protein is CASSSEGTTDTQYF. As DNA, the CDR3 is TGCGCCAGCAGCTCGGAGGGAACCACAGATACGCAGTATTTT.

The V call is TRBV19, the J call TRBJ2-3, with D possibly TRBD2 on 6 matching bases. This CDR3 spans 14 amino acids. Germline assignment: CDR1 LNHDA and CDR2 SQIVND (reference sequence). V dropped 1 base and J dropped 5 bases, with 10 bases sitting between them. CDR3 loop: CASSIGLVEDTQYF. The CDR3 DNA is TGTGCCAGTAGTATAGGACTAGTGGAAGATACGCAGTATTTT.

The chain employs TRBV24-1 and TRBJ2-1; no firm D call. Germline CDR1 and CDR2: KGHDR and SFDVKD. The CDR3 has 12 residues. V lost 4 bases to trimming and J lost 2 bases, with 2 bases between them. Here the CDR3 DNA reads TGTGCCACCAGTGAGGCCTACAATGAGCAGTTCTTC. Its translation is CATSEAYNEQFF.

The chain couples TRBV24-1 to TRBJ1-3; a weak D match, TRBD1 (6 bases). Germline V gene lookup returns CDR1 KGHDR and CDR2 SFDVKD. Trimming took 8 bases from V and 6 from J, leaving 19 bases between them. The CDR3 extends over 15 amino acids. CDR3 sequence reads: CATNPGQRVSNTIYF. DNA of the CDR3: TGTGCCACCAACCCGGGACAACGGGTCTCAAACACCATATATTTT.

This chain joins TRBV28 and TRBJ2-7; D not resolved. V was pared by 6 bases and J by 4 bases, with 10 bases between. The CDR3 is made up of 12 amino acids. Germline CDR1 reads MDHEN; CDR2 reads SYDVKM. The CDR3 nucleotides are TGTGCCAGCAGCAATGACGGATACGAGCAGTACTTC. It codes for CASSNDGYEQYF.

The chain combines TRBV23-1 with TRBJ1-1; 9 nucleotides match TRBD1. TRBV23-1 is an ORF for which the function is uncertain. V was pared by 3 bases and J by 3 bases, with 14 bases of the junction left unmatched. The CDR3 totals 18 residues. The CDR3, as DNA: TGCGCCAGCAGTCACCAGGGACAGGGCCATCCGATTGACACTGAAGCTTTCTTT. Encoded protein: CASSHQGQGHPIDTEAFF.

The chain is built from TRBV21-1 and TRBJ2-1; TRBD2, as called in the table, went unchecked against the DNA. TRBV21-1 is listed as a pseudogene. This CDR3 region has 18 residues. CDR3 in amino acids: CASSNTVPGLAGNNEQFF. DNA of the CDR3: TGTGCCAGCAGCAATACCGTTCCGGGACTAGCGGGAAACAATGAGCAGTTCTTC.